Listed below are T cell receptor gamma chains from one sample, sequenced in a study of gamma-delta T cells after stem cell transplantation. TCRdb re-identified clones in the RT-PCR reads via CATT. Seen here are 2,500 to 3,500 gamma-chain clones, less than 20% observed once, and the top ten hold 3.4%. Material: gamma-delta T cells. The receptors here all came from a human donor. It is not recorded whose cells these are; they may come from a transplant donor. CDR3s include the opening cysteine and the closing phenylalanine or tryptophan. Each record gives: CDR3 protein, CDR3 DNA, J gene, V gene, clone size. Expanded clones are given a class, and other clones once, few, many or no size at all.

CDR3: CTTWDRPHYYKKLF; DNA: TGTACCACCTGGGACAGACCTCATTATTATAAGAAACTCTTT; J: TRGJ1/TRGJ2; V: TRGV3; size: .
CDR3: CATWDGPIYYKKLF; DNA: TGTGCCACCTGGGACGGGCCGATTTATTATAAGAAACTCTTT; J: TRGJ1/TRGJ2; V: TRGV2; size: .
CDR3: CATWDGRGDWIKTF; DNA: TGTGCCACCTGGGACGGTCGTGGTGATTGGATCAAGACGTTT; J: TRGJP2; V: TRGV2; size: .
CDR3: CATWDRKKKLF; DNA: TGTGCCACCTGGGATAGGAAGAAGAAACTCTTT; J: TRGJ1/TRGJ2; V: TRGV8; size: few
CDR3: CATWDDYHKKLF; DNA: TGTGCCACCTGGGATGATTATCATAAGAAACTCTTT; J: TRGJ1/TRGJ2; V: TRGV4; size: .
CDR3: CATWDLHGWKKLF; DNA: TGTGCCACCTGGGACCTGCATGGGTGGAAGAAACTCTTT; J: TRGJ1/TRGJ2; V: TRGV2; size: medium-sized
CDR3: CALWEVQAPLNYYKKLF; DNA: TGTGCCTTGTGGGAGGTGCAAGCCCCTCTTAATTATTATAAGAAACTCTTT; J: TRGJ1/TRGJ2; V: TRGV9; size: .
CDR3: CALWEVTNTAGWFKIF; DNA: TGTGCCTTGTGGGAGGTTACTAATACCGCTGGTTGGTTCAAGATATTT; J: TRGJP1; V: TRGV9; size: .
CDR3: CATWALNYYKKLF; DNA: TGTGCCACCTGGGCCCTGAATTATTATAAGAAACTCTTT; J: TRGJ1/TRGJ2; V: TRGV4; size: few
CDR3: CATWDGLYKKLF; DNA: TGTGCCACCTGGGACGGGCTCTATAAGAAACTCTTT; J: TRGJ1/TRGJ2; V: TRGV2; size: few
CDR3: CALWEVKFYYKKLF; DNA: TGTGCCTTGTGGGAGGTTAAATTTTATTATAAGAAACTCTTT; J: TRGJ1/TRGJ2; V: TRGV9; size: few
CDR3: CATWDEYYKKLF; DNA: TGTGCCACCTGGGACGAGTATTATAAGAAACTCTTT; J: TRGJ1/TRGJ2; V: TRGV2; size: few
CDR3: CATWDGPFYYKKLF; DNA: TGTGCCACCTGGGATGGTCCATTTTATTATAAGAAGCTCTTT; J: TRGJ1/TRGJ2; V: TRGV4; size: .
CDR3: CALWEVEGYKKLF; DNA: TGTGCCTTGTGGGAGGTGGAGGGTTATAAGAAACTCTTT; J: TRGJ1/TRGJ2; V: TRGV9; size: .
CDR3: CATWDEAGYKKLF; DNA: TGTGCCACCTGGGACGAGGCGGGTTATAAGAAACTCTTT; J: TRGJ1/TRGJ2; V: TRGV2; size: .
CDR3: CATWDRPPISIFYYKKLF; DNA: TGTGCCACCTGGGACAGGCCCCCCATCTCGATATTTTATTATAAGAAACTCTTT; J: TRGJ1/TRGJ2; V: TRGV3; size: .
CDR3: CATWDDDPYYKKLF; DNA: TGTGCCACCTGGGATGATGACCCTTATTATAAGAAACTCTTT; J: TRGJ1/TRGJ2; V: TRGV4; size: .
CDR3: CALWEVQWWIKTF; DNA: TGTGCCTTGTGGGAGGTGCAATGGTGGATCAAGACGTTT; J: TRGJP2; V: TRGV9; size: few
CDR3: CATWDRPDYKKLF; DNA: TGTGCCACCTGGGATAGGCCGGATTATAAGAAACTCTTT; J: TRGJ1/TRGJ2; V: TRGV8; size: .
CDR3: CATWDGPGDWIKTF; DNA: TGTGCCACCTGGGACGGGCCTGGGGATTGGATCAAGACGTTT; J: TRGJP2; V: TRGV2; size: few
CDR3: CALWEVRNYYKKLF; DNA: TGTGCCTTGTGGGAGGTCCGGAATTATTATAAGAAACTCTTT; J: TRGJ1/TRGJ2; V: TRGV9; size: medium-sized
CDR3: CATWDIDKKLF; DNA: TGTGCCACCTGGGATATAGATAAGAAACTCTTT; J: TRGJ1/TRGJ2; V: TRGV8; size: few
CDR3: CALWDTEPGGRKLF; DNA: TGCGCCTTGTGGGACACAGAACCCGGGGGAAGGAAACTCTTT; J: TRGJ1/TRGJ2; V: TRGV9; size: few
CDR3: CATWDQLYYKKLF; DNA: TGTGCCACCTGGGACCAGCTCTATTATAAGAAACTCTTT; J: TRGJ1/TRGJ2; V: TRGV4; size: few
CDR3: CATWLNGRIKTF; DNA: TGTGCCACCTGGTTAAATGGGCGGATCAAGACGTTT; J: TRGJP2; V: TRGV4; size: few